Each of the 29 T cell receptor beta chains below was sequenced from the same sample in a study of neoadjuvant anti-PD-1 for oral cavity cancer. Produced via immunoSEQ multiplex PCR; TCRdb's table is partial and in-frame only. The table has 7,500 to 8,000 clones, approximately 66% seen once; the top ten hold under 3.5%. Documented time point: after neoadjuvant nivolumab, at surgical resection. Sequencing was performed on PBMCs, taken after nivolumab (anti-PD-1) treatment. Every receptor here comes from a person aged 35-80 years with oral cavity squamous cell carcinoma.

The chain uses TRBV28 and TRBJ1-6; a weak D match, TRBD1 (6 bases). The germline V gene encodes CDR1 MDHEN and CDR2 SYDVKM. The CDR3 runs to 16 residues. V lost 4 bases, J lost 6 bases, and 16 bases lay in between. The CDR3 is CASSSGLARGNSPLHF. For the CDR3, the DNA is TGTGCCAGCAGTTCCGGTTTGGCCAGGGGTAATTCACCCCTCCACTTT.

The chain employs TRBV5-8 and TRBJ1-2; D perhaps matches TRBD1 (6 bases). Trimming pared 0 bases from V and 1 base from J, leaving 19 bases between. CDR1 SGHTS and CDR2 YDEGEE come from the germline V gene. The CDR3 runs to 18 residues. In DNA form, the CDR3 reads TGTGCCAGCAGCTTGGGGGTCAGGGGCCGGCAACTTAACTATGGCTACACCTTC. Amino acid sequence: CASSLGVRGRQLNYGYTF.

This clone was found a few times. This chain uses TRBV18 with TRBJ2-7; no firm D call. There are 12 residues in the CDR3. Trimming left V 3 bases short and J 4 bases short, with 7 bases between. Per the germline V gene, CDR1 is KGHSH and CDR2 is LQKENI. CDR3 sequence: CASSPAGYEQYF. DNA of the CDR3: TGTGCCAGCTCACCCGCAGGATACGAGCAGTACTTC.

The CDR3 DNA sequence: TGCGCCAGCAGCCGCGGACTAGCGGGCAGGTCCCAAGAGACCCAGTACTTC. It translates to CASSRGLAGRSQETQYF. V is TRBV4-1 and J is TRBJ2-5; 11 bases fit TRBD2. The CDR3 runs to 17 residues. The junction had 8 bases not matched to a gene; V was cut back by 4 bases and J by 1 base. The germline gives CDR1 MGHRA, CDR2 YSYEKL.

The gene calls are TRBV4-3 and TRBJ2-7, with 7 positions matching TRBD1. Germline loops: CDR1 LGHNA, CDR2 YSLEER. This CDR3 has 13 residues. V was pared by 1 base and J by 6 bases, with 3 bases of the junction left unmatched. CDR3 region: CASSQVNRGEQYF. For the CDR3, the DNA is TGCGCCAGCAGCCAAGTGAACAGGGGCGAGCAGTACTTC.

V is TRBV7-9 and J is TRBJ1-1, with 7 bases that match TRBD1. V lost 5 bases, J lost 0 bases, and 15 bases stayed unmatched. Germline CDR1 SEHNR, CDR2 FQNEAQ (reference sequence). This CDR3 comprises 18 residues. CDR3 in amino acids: CASSPGTARRVMNTEAFF. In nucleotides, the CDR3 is TGTGCCAGCAGCCCCGGGACAGCGCGACGCGTCATGAACACTGAAGCTTTCTTT.

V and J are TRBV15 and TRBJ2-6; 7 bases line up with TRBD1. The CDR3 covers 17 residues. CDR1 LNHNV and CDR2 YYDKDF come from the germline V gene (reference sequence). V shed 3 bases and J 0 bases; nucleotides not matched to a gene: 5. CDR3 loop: CATSRGQFFSGANVLTF. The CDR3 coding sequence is TGTGCCACCAGCAGGGGACAGTTTTTCTCTGGGGCCAACGTCCTGACTTTC. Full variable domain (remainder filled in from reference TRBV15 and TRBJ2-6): DAMVIQNPRYQVTQFGKPVTLSCSQTLNHNVMYWYQQKSSQAPKLLFHYYDKDFNNEADTPDNFQSRRPNTSFCFLDIRSPGLGDTAMYLCATSRGQFFSGANVLTFGAGSRLTVL.

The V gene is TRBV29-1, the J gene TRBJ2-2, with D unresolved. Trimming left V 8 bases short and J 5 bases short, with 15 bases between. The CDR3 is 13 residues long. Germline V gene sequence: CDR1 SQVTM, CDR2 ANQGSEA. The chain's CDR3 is CSSRTDRTGELFF. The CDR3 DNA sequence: TGCAGCTCCAGGACCGATCGGACCGGGGAGCTGTTTTTT.

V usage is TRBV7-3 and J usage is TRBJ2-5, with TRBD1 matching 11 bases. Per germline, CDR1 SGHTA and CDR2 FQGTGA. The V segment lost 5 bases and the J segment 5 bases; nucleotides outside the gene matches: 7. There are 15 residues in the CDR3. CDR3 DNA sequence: TGTGCCAGCAGCCCGAGGACAGGGGGCGTCGAGACCCAGTACTTC. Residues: CASSPRTGGVETQYF.

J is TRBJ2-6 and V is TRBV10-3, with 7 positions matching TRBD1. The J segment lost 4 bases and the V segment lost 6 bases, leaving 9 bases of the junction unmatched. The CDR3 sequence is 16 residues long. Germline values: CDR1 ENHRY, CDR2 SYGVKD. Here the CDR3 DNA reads TGTGCCATCAGGGGCCAACAGGGGTTCGGGGCCAACGTCCTGACTTTC. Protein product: CAIRGQQGFGANVLTF.

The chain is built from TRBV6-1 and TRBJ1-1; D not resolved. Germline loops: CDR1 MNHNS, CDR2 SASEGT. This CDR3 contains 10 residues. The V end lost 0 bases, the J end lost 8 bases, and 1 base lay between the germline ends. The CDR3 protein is CASSEAEAFF. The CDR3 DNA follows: TGTGCCAGCAGTGAAGCGGAAGCTTTCTTT.

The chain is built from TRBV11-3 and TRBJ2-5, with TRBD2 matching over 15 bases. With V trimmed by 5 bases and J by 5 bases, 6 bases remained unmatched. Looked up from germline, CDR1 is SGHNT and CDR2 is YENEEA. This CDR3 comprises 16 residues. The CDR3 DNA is TGTGCCAGCAGCAAGCGGACTAGCGGGGGGGGTGAGACCCAGTACTTC. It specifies CASSKRTSGGGETQYF. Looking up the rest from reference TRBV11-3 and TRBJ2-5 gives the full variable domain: EAGVVQSPRYKIIEKKQPVAFWCNPISGHNTLYWYLQNLGQGPELLIRYENEEAVDDSQLPKDRFSAERLKGVDSTLKIQPAELGDSAVYLCASSKRTSGGGETQYFGPGTRLLVL.

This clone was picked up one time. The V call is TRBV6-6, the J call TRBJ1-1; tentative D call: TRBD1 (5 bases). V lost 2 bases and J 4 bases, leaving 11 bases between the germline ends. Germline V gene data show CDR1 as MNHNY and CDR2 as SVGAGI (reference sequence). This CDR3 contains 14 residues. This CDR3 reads CASSYIGGSTEAFF. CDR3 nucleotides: TGTGCCAGCAGTTACATCGGGGGATCCACTGAAGCTTTCTTT.

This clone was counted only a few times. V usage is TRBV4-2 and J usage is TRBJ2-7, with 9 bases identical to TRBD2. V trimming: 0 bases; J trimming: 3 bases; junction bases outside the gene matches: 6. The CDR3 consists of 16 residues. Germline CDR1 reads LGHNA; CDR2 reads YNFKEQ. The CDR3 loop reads CASSQEVLAGNYEQYF. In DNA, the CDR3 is TGTGCCAGCAGCCAAGAAGTTCTAGCGGGGAACTACGAGCAGTACTTC.

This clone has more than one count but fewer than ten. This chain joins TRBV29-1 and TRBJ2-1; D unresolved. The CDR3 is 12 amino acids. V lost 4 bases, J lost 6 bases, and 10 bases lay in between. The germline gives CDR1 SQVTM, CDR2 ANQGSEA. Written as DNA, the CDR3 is TGCAGCGTTGGTGTCAGTCCCAATGAGCAGTTCTTC. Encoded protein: CSVGVSPNEQFF.

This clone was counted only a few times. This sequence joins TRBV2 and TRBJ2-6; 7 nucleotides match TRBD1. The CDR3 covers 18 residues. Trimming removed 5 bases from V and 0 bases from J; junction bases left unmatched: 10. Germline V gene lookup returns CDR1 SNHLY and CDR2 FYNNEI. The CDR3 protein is CASSTPTGVNSGANVLTF. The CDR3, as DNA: TGTGCCAGCAGTACCCCTACAGGGGTCAACTCTGGGGCCAACGTCCTGACTTTC.

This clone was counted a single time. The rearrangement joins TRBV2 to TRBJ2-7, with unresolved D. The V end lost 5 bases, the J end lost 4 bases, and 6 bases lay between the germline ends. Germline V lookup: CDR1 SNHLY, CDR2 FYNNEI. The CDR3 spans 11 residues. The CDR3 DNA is TGTGCCAGCAGTCAGAAGTACGAGCAGTACTTC. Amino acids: CASSQKYEQYF. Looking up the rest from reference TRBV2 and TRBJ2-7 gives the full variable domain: EPEVTQTPSHQVTQMGQEVILRCVPISNHLYFYWYRQILGQKVEFLVSFYNNEISEKSEIFDDQFSVERPDGSNFTLKIRSTKLEDSAMYFCASSQKYEQYFGPGTRLTVT.

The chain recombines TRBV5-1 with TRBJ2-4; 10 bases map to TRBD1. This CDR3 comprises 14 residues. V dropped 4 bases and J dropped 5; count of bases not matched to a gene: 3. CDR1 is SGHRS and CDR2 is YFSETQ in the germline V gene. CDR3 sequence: CASSGGTGENIQYF. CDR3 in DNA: TGCGCCAGCAGCGGCGGGACAGGGGAAAACATTCAGTACTTC. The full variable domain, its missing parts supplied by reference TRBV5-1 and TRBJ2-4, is KAGVTQTPRYLIKTRGQQVTLSCSPISGHRSVSWYQQTPGQGLQFLFEYFSETQRNKGNFPGRFSGRQFSNSRSEMNVSTLELGDSALYLCASSGGTGENIQYFGAGTRLSVL.

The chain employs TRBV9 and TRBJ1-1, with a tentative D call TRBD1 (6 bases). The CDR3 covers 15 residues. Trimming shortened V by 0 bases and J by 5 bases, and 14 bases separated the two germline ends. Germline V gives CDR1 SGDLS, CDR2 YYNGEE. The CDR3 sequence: CASSVEGGSGTEAFF. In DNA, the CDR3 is TGTGCCAGCAGCGTAGAGGGGGGTAGTGGAACTGAAGCTTTCTTT.

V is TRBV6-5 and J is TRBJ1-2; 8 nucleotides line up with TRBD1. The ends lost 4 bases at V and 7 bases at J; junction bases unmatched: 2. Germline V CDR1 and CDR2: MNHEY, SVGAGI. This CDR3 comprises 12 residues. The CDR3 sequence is CASSFDRGGYTF. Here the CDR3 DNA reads TGTGCCAGCAGTTTCGACAGGGGTGGCTACACCTTC.

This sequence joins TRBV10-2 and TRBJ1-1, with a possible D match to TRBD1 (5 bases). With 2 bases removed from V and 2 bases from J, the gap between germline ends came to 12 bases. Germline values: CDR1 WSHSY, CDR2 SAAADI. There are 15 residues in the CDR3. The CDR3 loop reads CASSEPSGGNTEAFF. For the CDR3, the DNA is TGCGCCAGCAGTGAGCCAAGCGGGGGAAACACTGAAGCTTTCTTT.

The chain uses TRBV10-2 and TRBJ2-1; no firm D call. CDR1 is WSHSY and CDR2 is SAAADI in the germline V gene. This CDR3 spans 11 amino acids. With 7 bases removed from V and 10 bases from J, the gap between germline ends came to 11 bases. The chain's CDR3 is CASNGLLEQFF. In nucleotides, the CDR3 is TGCGCCAGCAATGGGCTCTTAGAGCAGTTCTTC.

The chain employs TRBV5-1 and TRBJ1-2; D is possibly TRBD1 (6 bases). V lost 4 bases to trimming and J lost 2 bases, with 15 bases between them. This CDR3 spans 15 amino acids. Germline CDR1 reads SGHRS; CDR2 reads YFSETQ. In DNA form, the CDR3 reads TGCGCCAGCAGCCCCCGGGGGGCCCAAAACTATGGCTACACCTTC. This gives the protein CASSPRGAQNYGYTF.

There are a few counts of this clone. The CDR3 sequence: CASSPRPRGSNEQFF. Here the CDR3 DNA reads TGCGCCAGCAGCCCACGGCCCCGGGGGAGTAATGAGCAGTTCTTC. The genes are TRBV5-1 and TRBJ2-1, with D tentatively TRBD2 (6 bases). Germline lookup yields CDR1 SGHRS and CDR2 YFSETQ. The CDR3 has 15 amino acids. Trimming cost V 4 bases and J 7 bases, with 18 bases left between them.

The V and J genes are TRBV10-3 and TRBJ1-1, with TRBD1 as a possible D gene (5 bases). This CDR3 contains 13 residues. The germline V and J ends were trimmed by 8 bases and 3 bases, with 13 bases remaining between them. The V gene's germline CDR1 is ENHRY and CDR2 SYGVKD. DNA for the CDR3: TGTGCCATCGGGACCCGCGGGGACACTGAAGCTTTCTTT. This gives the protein CAIGTRGDTEAFF.

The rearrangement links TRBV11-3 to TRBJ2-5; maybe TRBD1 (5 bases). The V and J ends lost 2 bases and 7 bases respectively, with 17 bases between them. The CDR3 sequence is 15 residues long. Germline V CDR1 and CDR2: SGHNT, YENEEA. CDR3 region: CASSLTRDGSGTQYF. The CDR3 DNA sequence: TGTGCCAGCAGCTTAACCAGGGATGGTTCGGGGACCCAGTACTTC.

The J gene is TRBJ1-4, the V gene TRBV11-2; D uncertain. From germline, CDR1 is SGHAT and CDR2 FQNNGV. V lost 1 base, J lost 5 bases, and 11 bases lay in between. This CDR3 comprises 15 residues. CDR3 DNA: TGTGCCAGCAGCTTAGGAGGCGGCGGAAATGAAAAACTGTTTTTT. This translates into CASSLGGGGNEKLFF.

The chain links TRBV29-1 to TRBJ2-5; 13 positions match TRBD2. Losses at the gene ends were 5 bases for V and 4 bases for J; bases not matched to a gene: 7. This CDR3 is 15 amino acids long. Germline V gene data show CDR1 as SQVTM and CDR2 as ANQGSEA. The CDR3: CSVRTSGGRGETQYF. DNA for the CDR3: TGCAGCGTTAGGACTAGCGGGGGTCGGGGAGAGACCCAGTACTTC. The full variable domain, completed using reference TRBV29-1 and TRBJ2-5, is SAVISQKPSRDICQRGTSLTIQCQVDSQVTMMFWYRQQPGQSLTLIATANQGSEATYESGFVIDKFPISRPNLTFSTLTVSNMSPEDSSIYLCSVRTSGGRGETQYFGPGTRLLVL.

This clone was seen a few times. CDR3 in DNA: TGCGCCAGCAGCCAAGTAAGGGGCGACAGAAGGAGCCGGGTTTATAATTCACCCCTCCACTTT. Translated: CASSQVRGDRRSRVYNSPLHF. The chain has TRBV4-1 and TRBJ1-6; D is perhaps TRBD1 (5 bases). The V and J ends lost 1 base and 4 bases respectively, with 26 bases between them. In germline, CDR1 is MGHRA, CDR2 YSYEKL. The length of the CDR3 is 21 residues.